The rows below give T cell receptor beta chains drawn from one sample of a study of T cell changes during pregnancy in multiple sclerosis. Clones were sequenced by immunoSEQ multiplex PCR, and TCRdb holds only the in-frame ones, with some missing. The sample carries under 60,000 clones, 85% to 95% recorded once. This material consisted of CD4+ T cells from peripheral blood mononuclear cells, taken in the third trimester of pregnancy. The receptors originated from a female donor with multiple sclerosis, enrolled in a pregnancy study. Each CDR3 is given with its conserved first and last residue. A D gene is named only where the DNA matches it firmly. Clone size is given for some rows only: seen once, a few or many times, or a class if the clone is expanded.

>TRBD1|TRBV11-3|TRBJ1-1|few
CASSRQGYTEAFF
TGTGCCAGCAGCCGACAGGGGTACACTGAAGCTTTCTTT
>.|TRBV6-5|TRBJ1-6|few
CASSTQRNSPLHF
TGTGCCAGCAGTACCCAGCGCAATTCACCCCTCCACTTT
>TRBD1|TRBV6-1|TRBJ1-1|.
CASSDRGQGAINTEAFF
TGTGCCAGCAGTGATAGGGGACAGGGGGCGATTAACACTGAAGCTTTCTTT
>.|TRBV20-1|TRBJ2-1|.
CSAQRLEQFF
TGCAGTGCTCAGCGGCTTGAGCAGTTCTTC
>.|TRBV30|TRBJ1-5|.
CAWSEGRSNQPQHF
TGTGCCTGGAGTGAGGGGCGTAGCAATCAGCCCCAGCATTTT
>TRBD1|TRBV28|TRBJ2-3|.
CASSTGGSTDTQYF
TGTGCCAGCAGTACAGGGGGGAGCACAGATACGCAGTATTTT
>TRBD2|TRBV6-1|TRBJ2-5|.
CASGGSGRETQYF
TGTGCCAGCGGGGGAAGCGGGAGAGAGACCCAGTACTTC
>TRBD1|TRBV7-9|TRBJ2-2|.
CASRSSGTGGTGELFF
TGTGCCAGCAGATCATCCGGGACAGGGGGCACCGGGGAGCTGTTTTTT
>TRBD2|TRBV5-1|TRBJ2-3|.
CASSLSSSGRAGGTDTQYF
TGCGCCAGCAGCTTATCATCAAGTGGTCGGGCGGGAGGGACAGATACGCAGTATTTT
>TRBD1|TRBV7-6|TRBJ2-1|.
CASSPSPGGNEQFF
TGTGCCAGCAGCCCTAGCCCAGGGGGCAATGAGCAGTTCTTC
>.|TRBV6-5|TRBJ2-3|.
CASSYNRGHTDTQYF
TGTGCCAGCAGTTACAATCGGGGTCACACAGATACGCAGTATTTT
>TRBD2|TRBV9|TRBJ2-1|once
CASSPTGGGGYNEQFF
TGTGCCAGCAGCCCTACGGGCGGGGGAGGCTACAATGAGCAGTTCTTC
>TRBD2|TRBV30|TRBJ2-1|.
CAHTHGSGDSNEQFF
TGTGCCCATACGCACGGTAGCGGGGATTCCAATGAGCAGTTCTTC
>TRBD2|TRBV7-6|TRBJ2-1|once
CASSRLTSGSGNEQFF
TGTGCCAGCAGCCGATTGACTAGCGGGTCCGGGAATGAGCAGTTCTTC
>TRBD1|TRBV6-6|TRBJ1-2|.
CASTLDRLGGYTF
TGTGCCAGCACCTTGGACAGGCTTGGTGGCTACACCTTC
>TRBD2|TRBV5-1|TRBJ2-4|.
CASSVGTTKNIQYF
TGCGCCAGCAGCGTCGGGACTACCAAAAACATTCAGTACTTC
>.|TRBV27|TRBJ1-2|.
CASRAAGARGYGYTF
TGTGCCAGCAGAGCCGCAGGGGCAAGGGGGTATGGCTACACCTTC
>TRBD1|TRBV4-1|TRBJ2-6|.
CASSQDPGQGASGANVLTF
TGCGCCAGCAGCCAAGACCCGGGACAGGGGGCATCTGGGGCCAACGTCCTGACTTTC
>.|TRBV30|TRBJ1-5|.
CAWSRSVGEPQHF
TGTGCCTGGAGTCGGTCCGTCGGGGAGCCCCAGCATTTT
>.|TRBV5-6|TRBJ1-2|.
CASSLVAGLANYGYTF
TGTGCCAGCAGCTTGGTGGCAGGGTTAGCTAACTATGGCTACACCTTC
>.|TRBV7-3|TRBJ2-2|once
CASSSGIPTGELFF
TGTGCCAGCAGCTCCGGGATCCCGACCGGGGAGCTGTTTTTT
>.|TRBV2|TRBJ1-2|.
CASSGQQVGYTF
TGTGCCAGCAGCGGACAGCAAGTCGGCTACACCTTC
>TRBD2|TRBV7-2|TRBJ2-1|.
CASSPGTSAYNEQFF
TGTGCCAGCAGCCCCGGGACTAGCGCCTACAATGAGCAGTTCTTC
>.|TRBV5-8|TRBJ1-5|.
CASSLDRIRNQPQHF
TGTGCCAGCAGCTTGGACAGGATTCGCAATCAGCCCCAGCATTTT
>TRBD1|TRBV19|TRBJ2-7|.
CASSRRTGSYEQYF
TGTGCCAGTAGTAGACGGACAGGGTCCTACGAGCAGTACTTC
>.|TRBV9|TRBJ2-3|.
CASSDTSGVITTQYF
TGTGCCAGCAGCGATACTAGTGGGGTGATAACTACGCAGTATTTT
>TRBD1|TRBV5-4|TRBJ2-5|.
CASSRGQEQETQYF
TGTGCCAGCAGCCGCGGACAGGAACAAGAGACCCAGTACTTC
>.|TRBV2|TRBJ2-2|.
CASSELTGELFF
TGTGCCAGCAGTGAACTAACCGGGGAGCTGTTTTTT
>.|TRBV10-3|TRBJ1-2|.
CAISEMGSGYTF
TGTGCCATCAGTGAAATGGGGAGTGGCTACACCTTC
>.|TRBV2|TRBJ2-3|.
CASSDRRGTDTQYF
TGTGCCAGCAGTGATCGGAGGGGTACAGATACGCAGTATTTT
>.|TRBV5-1|TRBJ2-6|.
CASSPFNGANVLTF
TGCGCCAGCAGCCCGTTTAATGGGGCCAACGTCCTGACTTTC
>TRBD1|TRBV7-3|TRBJ2-7|.
CASSSGTGYDEQYF
TGTGCCAGCAGCTCCGGGACAGGGTATGATGAGCAGTACTTC
>.|TRBV11-2|TRBJ2-3|.
CASSDQGWGYTQYF
TGTGCCAGCAGCGACCAGGGATGGGGATATACGCAGTATTTT
>TRBD1|TRBV5-1|TRBJ2-3|.
CASSLQTGQGLGTQYF
TGCGCCAGCAGCTTACAAACGGGACAGGGGTTAGGTACGCAGTATTTT
>.|TRBV6-5|TRBJ1-1|few
CASSYGGSTEAFF
TGTGCCAGCAGTTATGGGGGGTCCACTGAAGCTTTCTTT
>.|TRBV10-3|TRBJ1-6|few
CAIGGYTDSPLHF
TGTGCCATCGGCGGGTATACGGATTCACCCCTCCACTTT
>.|TRBV29-1|TRBJ2-3|.
CSVARGSDTQYF
TGCAGCGTTGCAAGAGGGTCCGATACGCAGTATTTT
>TRBD1|TRBV6-6|TRBJ1-5|.
CASSLLSGGNQPQHF
TGTGCCAGCAGTTTACTCTCAGGGGGAAATCAGCCCCAGCATTTT
>.|TRBV19|TRBJ2-7|.
CATSPGGARGYEQYF
TGTGCCACATCCCCCGGAGGGGCTAGGGGCTACGAGCAGTACTTC
>TRBD2|TRBV28|TRBJ2-7|.
CASSLLAGGYEQYF
TGTGCCAGCAGTTTACTGGCGGGAGGGTACGAGCAGTACTTC
>.|TRBV28|TRBJ2-7|.
CASSRRVSNEQYF
TGTGCCAGCAGTCGCCGGGTCTCCAACGAGCAGTACTTC
>TRBD1|TRBV10-3|TRBJ1-2|.
CAISDTDRGGYGYTF
TGTGCCATCAGTGATACGGACAGGGGTGGCTATGGCTACACCTTC
>.|TRBV27|TRBJ2-1|.
CASRRSSYNEQFF
TGTGCCAGCAGACGGAGCTCCTACAATGAGCAGTTCTTC
>.|TRBV30|TRBJ1-3|.
CAQKAGGNTIYF
TGTGCCCAGAAGGCCGGGGGAAACACCATATATTTT
>TRBD1|TRBV18|TRBJ1-4|.
CASSSGQGTGEKLFF
TGTGCCAGCTCATCGGGACAGGGGACGGGTGAAAAACTGTTTTTT
>TRBD2|TRBV11-2|TRBJ2-5|.
CASGTSGGETQYF
TGTGCCAGCGGGACTAGCGGGGGGGAGACCCAGTACTTC
>.|TRBV4-2|TRBJ2-2|.
CASSQDLRELFF
TGTGCCAGCAGCCAAGATCTCCGGGAGCTGTTTTTT
>.|TRBV6-1|TRBJ1-5|.
CASSSNSNQPQHF
TGTGCCAGCAGTTCAAATAGCAATCAGCCCCAGCATTTT
>.|TRBV9|TRBJ1-1|.
CASSVISQGRNTEAFF
TGTGCCAGCAGCGTAATCTCTCAGGGGAGGAACACTGAAGCTTTCTTT
>.|TRBV27|TRBJ1-4|.
CASRSDAAGKLFF
TGTGCCAGCAGGAGCGACGCGGCCGGAAAACTGTTTTTT
>TRBD1|TRBV6-6|TRBJ1-1|.
CASSYSQGKNTEAFF
TGTGCCAGCAGTTACTCACAGGGGAAAAACACTGAAGCTTTCTTT